This T cell receptor (beta chain) was sequenced during a study of tumor and adjacent non-tumor tissue in lung cancer (dated by TCRdb to 2016 to 2019). For the study in its entirety: The cohort included about a dozen adenocarcinoma, a couple of squamous cell carcinoma and 1 small cell lung cancer patients. Ages among the approximately 15 patients ranged from roughly 30 to 76 years, there were around ten men and 5 women, and disease was at TNM stage I to III. A total of 95 million to 150 million productive TCRbeta reads were generated by sequencing, corresponding to an average of roughly 4 million reads per sample. The study compared bulk TCRbeta repertoires between lung tumor tissue and matched distant non-tumor lung tissue from approximately 14 lung cancer patients. TCRbeta CDR3 sequencing was performed on about 29 paired specimens, with one tumor sample and one normal lung sample collected per patient.

The sample holds many counts of this clonotype. Its antigen has not been determined. No much larger clonotype is one base removed from it; base qualities were not supplied. The investigation overall reported the following: Younger patients had significantly higher TCR diversity, and higher tumor TCR diversity was associated with shorter overall and disease-free survival. Tumor tissue showed significantly greater TCR diversity (inverse Simpson) than normal lung tissue (about 400 vs 180, P = 0.0075, Mann-Whitney U test). Peripheral blood was not sequenced, so blood TCRbeta repertoires were not examined in the lung cancer patients of the study. Only around 16 patients were in the cohort, and the authors stated that larger samples and more detailed clinical data are needed. The top 100 clones accounted for a significantly larger cumulative portion of the repertoire in normal lung than in tumor tissue. The sequencing platform is not named in the methods, and unique molecular identifiers are not mentioned.

The germline V gene supplies CDR1 MNHEY and CDR2 SVGEGT. Trimming leaves V shorter by 5 bases and J shorter by 5 bases, with the junction holding 9 bases beyond the gene matches. The CDR3, cysteine through phenylalanine, is 15 amino acids long. Only CDR3 DNA is held: 45 bases, read in frame from base 1. RNA was extracted from bulk unsorted tissue and checked for quality with a NanoDrop ND-1000 and an Agilent 2100. Newly diagnosed lung cancer patients without prior chemotherapy who had been admitted for thoracic surgery in China between August and November 2014 were enrolled as donors. The study excluded patients who had received radiotherapy or chemotherapy before or who had another cancer at the same time. Pieces of surgical tissue measuring 1-2 cm3 were kept in RNAlater solution and held at -80 degrees C until needed. Libraries were constructed by multiplex PCR. For sequencing, an Illumina HiSeq 2500 was employed. TCRbeta libraries were built by three rounds of nested PCR using primers (Table S4), following protocols modified from ARM-PCR. Before sequencing, PCR products of 200-500 bp were excised from the gel and purified with the QIAquick gel extraction kit. The original methods were these. Reads were cleaned with Trimmomatic, merged with FLASH into complete CDR3 sequences, and assigned to V(D)J germline segments with MiTCR. VDJtools was used to compute clonal diversity as the inverse Simpson's index. In-frame sequences without a premature stop codon were defined as productive reads. Using fastp at Q25 and MiXCR, TCRdb reprocessed the public reads and kept productive beta chains. Merged by CDR3 protein, the rows form single entries marked with the most common genes and DNA. Here the V and J calls rest on TCRdb's processing, not on the authors' analysis. For this sample the table gives about 110,000 distinct CDR3 sequences, of which approximately 71% were detected only once. The top ten clones comprise more than 35% of the sample.

The receptor comes from an older woman with non-small cell lung cancer. This chain is built from TRBV6-2 or TRBV6-3 and TRBJ2-7; the junction holds 10 bases that match TRBD2. Source material: lung tumor tissue. The CDR3 corresponds to CASSLPSGSGDEQYF. Read as DNA, the sequence is TGTGCCAGCAGTCTCCCTAGCGGGAGCGGGGACGAGCAGTACTTC.